Listed below are T cell receptor beta chains from one sample, sequenced in a study of response to subunit inactivated influenza vaccine. TCRdb redid the calling of the RT-PCR reads with MiXCR, one entry per CDR3 protein. The sample includes roughly 700,000 distinct CDR3 sequences, roughly 13% of them seen just once. This specimen consisted of PBMCs from blood, obtained roughly 15 days before vaccination. These receptors were collected from a man aged 45 to 65 who received an inactivated influenza vaccine. CDR3s include the opening cysteine and the closing phenylalanine or tryptophan. The D gene is left open where the match is weak. Clone sizes are given selectively: once, few, many, or a class where the clone is expanded.

clone size,J gene,V gene,D gene,CDR3 protein,CDR3 DNA
-,TRBJ2-1,TRBV6-1,-,CASSELFLSREQFF,TGTGCCAGCAGTGAATTATTCCTCTCCCGTGAGCAGTTCTTC
few,TRBJ2-3,TRBV28,-,CASSLSPPDTQYF,TGTGCCAGCAGTTTATCCCCGCCAGATACGCAGTATTTT
-,TRBJ1-1,TRBV19,-,CASSHPWNTEAFF,TGTGCCAGTAGCCACCCTTGGAACACTGAAGCTTTCTTT
-,TRBJ2-5,TRBV14,TRBD1,CASSPTTGLSQYF,TGTGCCAGCAGCCCTACGACAGGGCTGTCCCAGTACTTC
few,TRBJ2-7,TRBV12-3/TRBV12-4,TRBD1,CASSLKGQGDYEQYF,TGTGCCAGCAGTTTAAAGGGACAGGGGGACTACGAGCAGTACTTC
-,TRBJ2-3,TRBV28,-,CAAGRSGPDTQYF,TGTGCCGCGGGTAGGTCCGGGCCAGATACGCAGTATTTT
-,TRBJ2-7,TRBV28,TRBD2,CASLRGGDYEQYF,TGTGCCAGCCTACGGGGGGGGGACTACGAGCAGTACTTC
once,TRBJ2-3,TRBV28,TRBD2,CASRNSGLAGVGGDTQYF,TGTGCCAGCAGGAACTCGGGACTAGCGGGAGTAGGAGGAGATACGCAGTATTTT
-,TRBJ1-5,TRBV5-5,-,CASSSTSIIAGNQPQHF,TGTGCCAGCAGCTCCACGTCTATAATTGCGGGCAATCAGCCCCAGCATTTT
-,TRBJ2-2,TRBV7-6,-,CASSLGDDTGELFF,TGTGCCAGCAGCTTAGGCGACGACACCGGGGAGCTGTTTTTT
many,TRBJ2-4,TRBV12-3/TRBV12-4,-,CASRASDRNIQYF,TGTGCCAGCAGGGCTTCTGACAGGAACATTCAGTACTTC
few,TRBJ2-2,TRBV21-1,-,CASSVRDRGLNTGELFF,TGTGCCAGCAGCGTCCGGGACAGGGGGCTGAACACCGGGGAGCTGTTTTTT
-,TRBJ2-2,TRBV6-1,TRBD1,CACSPGQGTNTGELFF,TGTGCCTGCAGCCCGGGACAGGGGACGAACACCGGGGAGCTGTTTTTT
-,TRBJ2-7,TRBV29-1,-,CSVEGPSHEQYF,TGCAGCGTTGAAGGTCCCAGCCACGAGCAGTACTTC
few,TRBJ2-7,TRBV20-1,-,CSALRGAATQYEQYF,TGCAGTGCCCTCCGGGGAGCGGCAACCCAGTACGAGCAGTACTTC
-,TRBJ2-1,TRBV3-1,-,CASVSSYNEQFF,TGTGCCAGCGTAAGCTCCTACAATGAGCAGTTCTTC
few,TRBJ2-2,TRBV21-1,-,CASSPKGRDGRTGELFF,TGTGCCAGCAGCCCAAAGGGGAGGGACGGACGGACCGGGGAGCTGTTTTTT
-,TRBJ2-1,TRBV24-1,TRBD2,CATSLPSGNNEQFF,TGTGCCACCAGTCTCCCTAGCGGAAACAATGAGCAGTTCTTC
-,TRBJ2-5,TRBV4-2,-,CASSQDSWETQYF,TGTGCCAGCAGCCAAGATTCGTGGGAGACCCAGTACTTC
-,TRBJ2-4,TRBV20-1,TRBD2,CSARELAGEKNIQYF,TGCAGTGCTAGAGAACTAGCGGGAGAGAAAAACATTCAGTACTTC
-,TRBJ1-1,TRBV7-9,-,CASSLDSGSEAFF,TGTGCCAGCAGCTTAGACTCAGGCAGCGAAGCTTTCTTT
few,TRBJ2-7,TRBV5-1,-,CASSLGDNTYYEQYF,TGCGCCAGCAGCTTGGGGGACAATACCTACTACGAGCAGTACTTC
-,TRBJ2-7,TRBV10-3,-,CAISASSNFYEQYF,TGTGCCATCAGTGCAAGTTCCAATTTCTACGAGCAGTACTTC
few,TRBJ2-7,TRBV25-1,TRBD1,CASSTYRDRVYEQYF,TGTGCCAGCAGTACATACCGGGACAGGGTCTACGAGCAGTACTTC
-,TRBJ2-7,TRBV28,TRBD1,CASRRQGVSYEQYF,TGTGCCAGCAGGAGACAGGGGGTGTCCTACGAGCAGTACTTC
few,TRBJ1-1,TRBV7-6,TRBD1,CASKDRGNTEAFF,TGTGCCAGTAAGGACAGGGGGAACACTGAAGCTTTCTTT
-,TRBJ2-6,TRBV4-3,-,CASGNNRAGANVLTF,TGCGCCAGCGGGAATAACAGGGCTGGGGCCAACGTCCTGACTTTC
once,TRBJ2-7,TRBV29-1,-,CSVEERGRDDDQYF,TGCAGCGTTGAAGAAAGAGGCAGGGATGACGACCAGTACTTC
few,TRBJ2-5,TRBV4-3,-,CASSQEPPYNGETQYF,TGCGCCAGCAGCCAAGAACCACCTTATAATGGGGAGACCCAGTACTTC
-,TRBJ1-2,TRBV5-4,TRBD1,CASRMVPGQGYNGYTF,TGTGCCAGCAGGATGGTGCCGGGACAGGGGTATAATGGCTACACCTTC
-,TRBJ1-1,TRBV4-2,-,CASSQERRDTEAFF,TGTGCCAGCAGCCAAGAGAGGAGGGACACTGAAGCTTTCTTT
-,TRBJ2-1,TRBV7-2,-,CASSFRDGEQFF,TGTGCCAGCAGCTTCAGGGACGGTGAGCAGTTCTTC
few,TRBJ2-7,TRBV9,TRBD2,CASSEGGTSGIFRQYF,TGTGCCAGCAGCGAGGGAGGGACTAGCGGGATATTTCGGCAGTACTTC
few,TRBJ2-1,TRBV2,-,CASSPLGLSYNEQFF,TGTGCCAGCAGTCCCCTGGGCCTCTCCTACAATGAGCAGTTCTTC
few,TRBJ2-3,TRBV4-3,-,CASSQGGDWESSTDTQYF,TGCGCCAGCAGCCAAGGCGGGGACTGGGAATCTAGCACAGATACGCAGTATTTT
few,TRBJ2-1,TRBV4-3,TRBD2,CASSQDEVAGGQFF,TGCGCCAGCAGCCAAGACGAAGTAGCGGGGGGGCAGTTCTTC
-,TRBJ2-1,TRBV27,TRBD2,CASRRVAGVLYNEQFF,TGTGCCAGCAGAAGGGTAGCGGGGGTCCTATACAATGAGCAGTTCTTC